The subject of this entry is one T cell receptor (beta chain). CDR3 size: 13 residues. Per the germline V gene, CDR1 is MNHEY and CDR2 is SVGAGI. V was shortened by 5 bases and J by 1 base, with 8 bases between the two germline ends. The sample is drawn from a study of blood T cell repertoires in COVID-19. The overall study: The analysed material was cDNA or gDNA that came from T cells, B-cell-depleted T cells, or PBMCs.

Data came from immunoSEQ multiplex PCR; TCRdb stores just in-frame clones and leaves some out. The data contain approximately 69,000 clones, around 81% of them singletons. The chain joins TRBV6-5 to TRBJ2-5; D may be TRBD1 (6 bases). The clonotype comes from a woman in her sixties or seventies with acute or convalescent COVID-19. The specimen sequenced was peripheral blood. The CDR3 sequence: CASSPDSQETQYF. The CDR3 nucleotides are TGTGCCAGCAGTCCGGACAGCCAAGAGACCCAGTACTTC.